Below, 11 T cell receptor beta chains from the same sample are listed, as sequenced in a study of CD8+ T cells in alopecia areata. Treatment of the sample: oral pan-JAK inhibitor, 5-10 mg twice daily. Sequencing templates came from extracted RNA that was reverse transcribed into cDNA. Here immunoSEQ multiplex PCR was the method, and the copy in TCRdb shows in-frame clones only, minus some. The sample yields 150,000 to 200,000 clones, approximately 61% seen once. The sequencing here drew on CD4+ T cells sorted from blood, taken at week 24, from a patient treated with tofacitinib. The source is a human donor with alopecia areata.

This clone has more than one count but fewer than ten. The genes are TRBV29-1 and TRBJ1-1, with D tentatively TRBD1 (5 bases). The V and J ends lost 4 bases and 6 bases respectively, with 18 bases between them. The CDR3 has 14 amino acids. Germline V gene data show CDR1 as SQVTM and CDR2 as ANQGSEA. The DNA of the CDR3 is TGCAGCGTTGGCCTTCTTCGGGGGATAGCTGAAGCTTTCTTT. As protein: CSVGLLRGIAEAFF. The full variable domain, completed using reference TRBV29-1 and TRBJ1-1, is SAVISQKPSRDICQRGTSLTIQCQVDSQVTMMFWYRQQPGQSLTLIATANQGSEATYESGFVIDKFPISRPNLTFSTLTVSNMSPEDSSIYLCSVGLLRGIAEAFFGQGTRLTVV.

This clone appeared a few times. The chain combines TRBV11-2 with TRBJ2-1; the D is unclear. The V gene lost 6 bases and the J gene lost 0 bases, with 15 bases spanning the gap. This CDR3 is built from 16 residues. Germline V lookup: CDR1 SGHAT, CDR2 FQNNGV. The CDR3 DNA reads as TGTGCCAGCAGACGGATTGGGATCAGCTCCTACAATGAGCAGTTCTTC. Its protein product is CASRRIGISSYNEQFF.

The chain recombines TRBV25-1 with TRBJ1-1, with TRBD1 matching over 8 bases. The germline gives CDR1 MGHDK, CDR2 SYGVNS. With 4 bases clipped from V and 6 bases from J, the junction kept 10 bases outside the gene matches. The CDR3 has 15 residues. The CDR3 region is CASSAMDRVRSEAFF. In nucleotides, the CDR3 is TGTGCCAGCAGTGCTATGGACAGGGTAAGGTCTGAAGCTTTCTTT.

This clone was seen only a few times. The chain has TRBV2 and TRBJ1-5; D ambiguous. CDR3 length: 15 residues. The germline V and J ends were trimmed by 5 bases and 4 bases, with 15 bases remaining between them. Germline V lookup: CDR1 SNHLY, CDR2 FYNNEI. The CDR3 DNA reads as TGTGCCAGCAGTAAAGAAAATAGTAGGAATCAGCCCCAGCATTTT. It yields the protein CASSKENSRNQPQHF.

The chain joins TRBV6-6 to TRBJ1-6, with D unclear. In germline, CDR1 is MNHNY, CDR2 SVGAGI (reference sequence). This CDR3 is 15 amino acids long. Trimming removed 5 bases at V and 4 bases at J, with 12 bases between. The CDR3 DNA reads TGTGCCAGCAGTGTATTGGAGGAATATAATTCACCCCTCCACTTT. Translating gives CASSVLEEYNSPLHF.

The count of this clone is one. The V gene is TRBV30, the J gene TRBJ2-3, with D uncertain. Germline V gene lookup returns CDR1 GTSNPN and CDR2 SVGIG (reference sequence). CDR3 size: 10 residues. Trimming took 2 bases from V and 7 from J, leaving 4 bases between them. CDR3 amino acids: CAWSSNTQYF. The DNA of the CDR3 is TGTGCCTGGAGTTCTAATACGCAGTATTTT.

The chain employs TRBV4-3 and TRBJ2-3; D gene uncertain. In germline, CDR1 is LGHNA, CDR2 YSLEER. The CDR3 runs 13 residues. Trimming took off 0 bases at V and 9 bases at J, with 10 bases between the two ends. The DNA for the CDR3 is TGCGCCAGCAGCCAAGATAGTGGATGGACGCAGTATTTT. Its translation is CASSQDSGWTQYF.

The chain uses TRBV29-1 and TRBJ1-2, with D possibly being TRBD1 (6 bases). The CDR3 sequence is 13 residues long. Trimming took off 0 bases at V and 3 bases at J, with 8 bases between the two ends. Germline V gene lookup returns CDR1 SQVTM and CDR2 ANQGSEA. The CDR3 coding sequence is TGCAGCGTTGAAGAGAAGGGGGACTATGGCTACACCTTC. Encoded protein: CSVEEKGDYGYTF.

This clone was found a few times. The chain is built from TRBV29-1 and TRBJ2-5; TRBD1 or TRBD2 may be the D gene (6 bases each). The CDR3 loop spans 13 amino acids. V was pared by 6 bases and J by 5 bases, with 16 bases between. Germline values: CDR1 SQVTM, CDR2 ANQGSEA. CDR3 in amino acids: CSVETGRGETQYF. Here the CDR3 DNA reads TGCAGCGTCGAAACAGGGCGGGGCGAGACCCAGTACTTC. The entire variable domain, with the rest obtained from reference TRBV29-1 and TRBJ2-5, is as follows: SAVISQKPSRDICQRGTSLTIQCQVDSQVTMMFWYRQQPGQSLTLIATANQGSEATYESGFVIDKFPISRPNLTFSTLTVSNMSPEDSSIYLCSVETGRGETQYFGPGTRLLVL.

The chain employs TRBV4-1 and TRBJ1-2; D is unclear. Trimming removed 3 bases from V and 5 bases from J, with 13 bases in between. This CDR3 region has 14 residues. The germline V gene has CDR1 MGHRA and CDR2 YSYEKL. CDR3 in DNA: TGCGCCAGCAGCCAGGGAGGCGGCGGGTATGGCTACACCTTC. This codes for CASSQGGGGYGYTF.

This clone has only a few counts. The CDR3 protein is CASSLTSDVYEQYF. The CDR3 region has the DNA TGTGCCAGCAGCTTAACTAGCGACGTCTACGAGCAGTACTTC. This chain uses TRBV7-2 with TRBJ2-7; TRBD2 matches 7 bases. The germline CDR1 and CDR2 sequences are SGHTA and FQGNSA. The ends lost 2 bases at V and 3 bases at J; junction bases unmatched: 4. The CDR3 spans 14 residues. The whole variable domain, remainder taken from reference TRBV7-2 and TRBJ2-7, is GAGVSQSPSNKVTEKGKDVELRCDPISGHTALYWYRQSLGQGLEFLIYFQGNSAPDKSGLPSDRFSAERTGGSVSTLTIQRTQQEDSAVYLCASSLTSDVYEQYFGPGTRLTVT.